This T cell receptor (beta chain) was sequenced in a study of OX40 agonist ivuxolimab in advanced cancers. Overall study context: Patients in dose escalation had liver, melanoma, kidney or head and neck cancers. Mean age about 60 years, range about 23 to 79; nearly 85% male. Study results and caveats: The study found that CD8+ T cells averaged more expanded clones than CD4+. Antigen specificity remained undetermined for the expanded peripheral T cells.

The method was immunoSEQ multiplex PCR; TCRdb's version includes in-frame clones alone and lacks a portion of them. The sample consists of tens of thousands of clones, around 88% of them appearing once. The germline V gene encodes CDR1 SGHTA and CDR2 FQGTGA. V was cut by 1 base and J by 1 base, with 16 bases left in between. The CDR3 runs to 17 residues. As to this clone: Its antigen is undetermined.

The rearrangement uses TRBV7-3 and TRBJ2-5, with D perhaps TRBD1 (6 bases). The TCR comes from an adult with an advanced solid tumor such as melanoma, head and neck, liver or kidney cancer. Sequenced here: CD4+ or CD8+ T cells sorted from blood, sampled in a trial of the OX40 agonist ivuxolimab. The chain's CDR3 is CASSLIGSGVAQETQYF. As DNA, the CDR3 is TGTGCCAGCAGCTTAATCGGGTCAGGGGTAGCCCAAGAGACCCAGTACTTC.